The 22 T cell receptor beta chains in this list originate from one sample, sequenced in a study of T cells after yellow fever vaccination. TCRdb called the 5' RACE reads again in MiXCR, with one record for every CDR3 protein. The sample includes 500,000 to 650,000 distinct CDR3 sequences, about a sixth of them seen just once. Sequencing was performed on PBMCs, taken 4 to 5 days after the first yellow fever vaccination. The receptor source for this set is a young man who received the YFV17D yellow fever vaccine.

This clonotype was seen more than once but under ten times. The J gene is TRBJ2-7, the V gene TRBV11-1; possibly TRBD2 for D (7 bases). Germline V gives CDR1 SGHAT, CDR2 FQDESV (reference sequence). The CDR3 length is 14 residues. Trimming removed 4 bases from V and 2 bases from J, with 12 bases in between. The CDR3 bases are TGTGCCAGCAGCTACGGGGGGCGAACCTACGAGCAGTACGTC. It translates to CASSYGGRTYEQYV.

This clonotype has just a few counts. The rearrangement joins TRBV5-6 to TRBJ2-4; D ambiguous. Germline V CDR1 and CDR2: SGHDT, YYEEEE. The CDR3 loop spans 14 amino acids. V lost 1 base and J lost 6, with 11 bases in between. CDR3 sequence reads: CASSLLPLGNIQYF. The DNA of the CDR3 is TGTGCCAGCAGCTTGTTACCCCTGGGAAACATTCAGTACTTC.

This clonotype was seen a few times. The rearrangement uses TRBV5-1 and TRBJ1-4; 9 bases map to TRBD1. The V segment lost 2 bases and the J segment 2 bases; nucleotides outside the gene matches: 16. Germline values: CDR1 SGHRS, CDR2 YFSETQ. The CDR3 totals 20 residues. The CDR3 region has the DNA TGCGCCAGCAGCTTTACAGGGGGCGCGAGGAGGGGAGCGACTAATGAAAAACTGTTTTTT. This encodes CASSFTGGARRGATNEKLFF.

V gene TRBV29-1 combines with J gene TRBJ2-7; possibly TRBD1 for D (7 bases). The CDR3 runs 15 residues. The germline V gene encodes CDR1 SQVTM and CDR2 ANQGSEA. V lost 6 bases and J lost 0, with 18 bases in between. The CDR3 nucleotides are TGCAGCGTCCGGGATCCAGGGGGGAGCTCCTACGAGCAGTACTTC. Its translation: CSVRDPGGSSYEQYF.

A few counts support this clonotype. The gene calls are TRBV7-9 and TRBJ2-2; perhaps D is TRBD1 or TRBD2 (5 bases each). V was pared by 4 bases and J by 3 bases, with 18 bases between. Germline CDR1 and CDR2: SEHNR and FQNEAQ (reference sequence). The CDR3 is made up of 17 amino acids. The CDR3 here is CASSSHGAGADTGELFF. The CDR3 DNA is TGTGCCAGCAGCTCGCATGGGGCCGGGGCGGACACCGGGGAGCTGTTTTTT.

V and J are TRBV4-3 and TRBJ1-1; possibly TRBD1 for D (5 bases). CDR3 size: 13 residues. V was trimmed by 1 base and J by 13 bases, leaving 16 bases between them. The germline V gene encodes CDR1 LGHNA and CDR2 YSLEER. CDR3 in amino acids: CASSQVTVNHLFF. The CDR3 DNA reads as TGCGCCAGCAGCCAAGTGACAGTTAACCATCTTTTCTTT.

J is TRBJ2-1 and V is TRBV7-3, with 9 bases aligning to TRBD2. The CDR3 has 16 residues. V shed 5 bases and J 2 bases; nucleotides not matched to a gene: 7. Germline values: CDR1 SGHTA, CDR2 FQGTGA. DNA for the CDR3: TGTGCCAGCAGCCCCGAGGGCGGGGGGGCCTACAATGAGCAGTTCTTC. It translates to CASSPEGGGAYNEQFF.

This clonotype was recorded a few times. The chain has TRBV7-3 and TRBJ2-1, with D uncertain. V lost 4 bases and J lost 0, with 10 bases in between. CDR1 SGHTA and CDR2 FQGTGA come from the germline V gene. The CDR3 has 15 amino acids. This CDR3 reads CASSSTLSSYNEQFF. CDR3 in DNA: TGTGCCAGCAGCTCTACTTTGAGCTCCTACAATGAGCAGTTCTTC.

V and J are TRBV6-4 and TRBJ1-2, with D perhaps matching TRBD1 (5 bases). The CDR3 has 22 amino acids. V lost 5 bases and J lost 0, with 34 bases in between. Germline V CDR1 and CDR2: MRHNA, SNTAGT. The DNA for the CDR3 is TGTGCCAGCAGTCCCGAATCCGTAGATATCAGGGCGAGGTGGGGGGCTAACTATGGCTACACCTTC. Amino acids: CASSPESVDIRARWGANYGYTF.

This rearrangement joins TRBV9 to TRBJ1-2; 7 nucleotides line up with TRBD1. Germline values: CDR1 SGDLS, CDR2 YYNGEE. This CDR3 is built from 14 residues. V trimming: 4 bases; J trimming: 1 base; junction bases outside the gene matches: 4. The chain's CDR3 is CASSYGTVNYGYTF. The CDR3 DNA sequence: TGTGCCAGCAGCTACGGGACAGTTAACTATGGCTACACCTTC.

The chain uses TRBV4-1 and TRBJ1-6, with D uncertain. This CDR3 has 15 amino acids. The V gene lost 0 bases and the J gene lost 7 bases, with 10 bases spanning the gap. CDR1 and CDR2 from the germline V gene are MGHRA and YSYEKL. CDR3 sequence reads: CASSQERVGNSPLHF. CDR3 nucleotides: TGCGCCAGCAGCCAAGAGCGGGTCGGGAATTCACCCCTCCACTTT.

CDR3 region: CASSQDWDSNQPQHF. CDR3 nucleotides: TGCGCCAGCAGCCAAGACTGGGATAGCAATCAGCCCCAGCATTTT. The chain recombines TRBV4-3 with TRBJ1-5; no firm D call. Trimming removed 0 bases at V and 0 bases at J, with 6 bases between. CDR1 is LGHNA and CDR2 is YSLEER in the germline V gene. This CDR3 has 15 amino acids.

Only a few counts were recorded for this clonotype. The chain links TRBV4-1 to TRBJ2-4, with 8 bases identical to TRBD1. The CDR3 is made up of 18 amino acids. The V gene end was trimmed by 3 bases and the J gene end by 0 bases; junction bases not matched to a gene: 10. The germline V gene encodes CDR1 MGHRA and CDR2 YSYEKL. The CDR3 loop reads CASSHPRGTGIAKNIQYF. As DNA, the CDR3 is TGCGCCAGCAGCCACCCCAGAGGGACAGGAATAGCCAAAAACATTCAGTACTTC.

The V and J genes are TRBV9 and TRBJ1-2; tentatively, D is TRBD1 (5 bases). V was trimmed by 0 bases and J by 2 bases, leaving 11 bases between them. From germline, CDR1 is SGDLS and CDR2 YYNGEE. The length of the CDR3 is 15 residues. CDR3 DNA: TGTGCCAGCAGCGTAGAGGGGTCCTCCAACTATGGCTACACCTTC. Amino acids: CASSVEGSSNYGYTF. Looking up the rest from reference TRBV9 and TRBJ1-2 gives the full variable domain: DSGVTQTPKHLITATGQRVTLRCSPRSGDLSVYWYQQSLDQGLQFLIQYYNGEERAKGNILERFSAQQFPDLHSELNLSSLELGDSALYFCASSVEGSSNYGYTFGSGTRLTVV.

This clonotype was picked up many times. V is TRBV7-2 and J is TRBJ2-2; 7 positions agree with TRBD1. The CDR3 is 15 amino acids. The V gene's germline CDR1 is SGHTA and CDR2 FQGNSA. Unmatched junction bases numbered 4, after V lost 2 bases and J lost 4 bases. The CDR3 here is CASSLRSGGTGELFF. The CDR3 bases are TGTGCCAGCAGCTTACGGTCAGGGGGCACCGGGGAGCTGTTTTTT.

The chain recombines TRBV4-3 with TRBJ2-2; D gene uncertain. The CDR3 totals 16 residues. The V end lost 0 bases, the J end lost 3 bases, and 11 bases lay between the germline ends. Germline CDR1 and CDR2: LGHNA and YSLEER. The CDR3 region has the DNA TGCGCCAGCAGCCAAGAGCCCCCCGAGTACACCGGGGAGCTGTTTTTT. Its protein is CASSQEPPEYTGELFF.

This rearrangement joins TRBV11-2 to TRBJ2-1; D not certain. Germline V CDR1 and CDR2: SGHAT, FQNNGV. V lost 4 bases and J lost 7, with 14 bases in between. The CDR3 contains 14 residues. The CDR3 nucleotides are TGTGCCAGCAGCTCGATGACCGAACGGAATGAGCAGTTCTTC. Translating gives CASSSMTERNEQFF.

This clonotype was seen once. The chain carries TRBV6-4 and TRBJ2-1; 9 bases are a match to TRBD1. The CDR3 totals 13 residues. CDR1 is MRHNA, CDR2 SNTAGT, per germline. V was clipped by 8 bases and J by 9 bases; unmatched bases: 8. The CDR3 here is CASSWTGAGEQFF. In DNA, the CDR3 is TGTGCCAGCTCATGGACAGGGGCGGGTGAGCAGTTCTTC.

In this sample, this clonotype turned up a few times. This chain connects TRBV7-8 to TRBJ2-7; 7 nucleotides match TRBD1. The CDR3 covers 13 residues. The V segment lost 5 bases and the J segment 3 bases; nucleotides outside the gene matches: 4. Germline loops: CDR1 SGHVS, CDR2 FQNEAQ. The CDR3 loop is CASSHWDSYEQYF. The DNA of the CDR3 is TGTGCCAGCAGCCACTGGGACAGCTACGAGCAGTACTTC. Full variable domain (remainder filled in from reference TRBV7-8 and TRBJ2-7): GAGVSQSPRYKVAKRGQDVALRCDPISGHVSLFWYQQALGQGPEFLTYFQNEAQLDKSGLPSDRFFAERPEGSVSTLKIQRTQQEDSAVYLCASSHWDSYEQYFGPGTRLTVT.

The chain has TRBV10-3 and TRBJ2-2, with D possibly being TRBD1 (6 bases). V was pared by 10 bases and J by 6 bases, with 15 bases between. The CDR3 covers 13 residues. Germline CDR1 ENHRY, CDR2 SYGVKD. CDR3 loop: CATLGAGPGELFF. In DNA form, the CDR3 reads TGTGCCACCTTGGGGGCGGGTCCCGGGGAGCTGTTTTTT.

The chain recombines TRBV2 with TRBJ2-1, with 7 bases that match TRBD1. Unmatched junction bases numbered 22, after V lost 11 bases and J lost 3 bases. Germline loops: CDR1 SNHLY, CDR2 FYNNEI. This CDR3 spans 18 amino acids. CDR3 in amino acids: CACITLRQGLQGYNEQFF. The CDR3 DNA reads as TGTGCCTGCATAACCCTTCGACAGGGTCTGCAAGGCTACAATGAGCAGTTCTTC.

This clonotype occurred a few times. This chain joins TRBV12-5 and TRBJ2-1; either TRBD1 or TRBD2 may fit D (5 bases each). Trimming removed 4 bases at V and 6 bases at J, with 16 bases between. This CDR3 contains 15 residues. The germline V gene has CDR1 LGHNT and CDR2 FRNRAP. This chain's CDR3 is CASGYVGARANEQFF. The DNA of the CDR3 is TGTGCTAGTGGTTACGTCGGGGCAAGAGCCAATGAGCAGTTCTTC.